The entry below gives a single TCR beta chain sequence along with its context. The entry originates in a study of T cell responses to AZD1222 COVID-19 vaccine. Sequencing was performed with immunoSEQ multiplex PCR; in TCRdb, only in-frame clones are kept and a portion is missing. Of about 49,000 clones in the sample, under 85% were seen once. The length of the CDR3 is 14 residues. V lost 6 bases and J 4 bases, leaving 13 bases between the germline ends. Germline-derived CDR1 and CDR2 are SNHLY and FYNNEI. The chain uses TRBV2 and TRBJ1-5; a weak D match, TRBD1 (6 bases). This receptor was identified in an adult in good health. The sequenced sample was peripheral blood, obtained on day 0 of MenACWY control vaccination. The CDR3 loop is CASRSQGPNQPQHF. As DNA, the CDR3 is TGTGCCAGCAGAAGCCAGGGGCCGAATCAGCCCCAGCATTTT.